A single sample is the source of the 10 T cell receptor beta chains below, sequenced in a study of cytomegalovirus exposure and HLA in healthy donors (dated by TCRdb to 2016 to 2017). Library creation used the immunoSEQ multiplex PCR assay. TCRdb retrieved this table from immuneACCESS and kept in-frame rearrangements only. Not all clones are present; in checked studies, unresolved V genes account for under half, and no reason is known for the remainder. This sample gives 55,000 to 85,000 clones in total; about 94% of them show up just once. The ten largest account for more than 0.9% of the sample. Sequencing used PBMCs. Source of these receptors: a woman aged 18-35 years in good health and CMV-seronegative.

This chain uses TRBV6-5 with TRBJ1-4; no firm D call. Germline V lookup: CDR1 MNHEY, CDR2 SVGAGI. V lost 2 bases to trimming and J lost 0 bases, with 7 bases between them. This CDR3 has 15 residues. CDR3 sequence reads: CASSYIQATNEKLFF. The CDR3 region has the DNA TGTGCCAGCAGTTACATCCAGGCAACTAATGAAAAACTGTTTTTT.

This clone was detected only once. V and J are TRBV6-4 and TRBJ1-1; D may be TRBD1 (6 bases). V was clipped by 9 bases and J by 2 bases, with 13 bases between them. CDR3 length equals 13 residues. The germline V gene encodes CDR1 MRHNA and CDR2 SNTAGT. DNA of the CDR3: TGTGCCAGTTCGGACAGCCTAAACACTGAAGCTTTCTTT. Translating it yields CASSDSLNTEAFF.

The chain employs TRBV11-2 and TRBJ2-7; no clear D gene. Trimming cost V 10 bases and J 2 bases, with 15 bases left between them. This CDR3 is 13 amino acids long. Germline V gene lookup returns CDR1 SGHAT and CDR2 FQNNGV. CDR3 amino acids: CATTTVRTYEQYF. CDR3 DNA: TGTGCCACCACAACCGTTCGAACCTACGAGCAGTACTTC.

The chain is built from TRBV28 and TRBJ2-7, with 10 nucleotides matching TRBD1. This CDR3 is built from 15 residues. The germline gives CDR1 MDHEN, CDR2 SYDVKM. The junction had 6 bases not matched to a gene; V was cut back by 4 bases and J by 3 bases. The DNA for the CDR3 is TGTGCCAGCAGTTCCGGGACAGGGGACCTCTACGAGCAGTACTTC. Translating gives CASSSGTGDLYEQYF.

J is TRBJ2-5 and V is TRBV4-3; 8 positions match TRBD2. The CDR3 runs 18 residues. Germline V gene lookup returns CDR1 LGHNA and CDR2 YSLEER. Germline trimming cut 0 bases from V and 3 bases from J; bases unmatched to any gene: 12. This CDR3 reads CASSQDLKRELAEETQYF. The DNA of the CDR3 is TGCGCCAGCAGCCAAGATTTGAAGAGGGAACTAGCGGAAGAGACCCAGTACTTC.

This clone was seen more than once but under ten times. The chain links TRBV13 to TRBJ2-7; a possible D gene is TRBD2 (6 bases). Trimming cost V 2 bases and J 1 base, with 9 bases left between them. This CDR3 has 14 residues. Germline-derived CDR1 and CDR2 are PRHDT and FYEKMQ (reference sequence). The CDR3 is CASSLSEGSYEQYF. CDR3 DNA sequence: TGTGCCAGCAGCTTATCGGAGGGGTCCTACGAGCAGTACTTC.

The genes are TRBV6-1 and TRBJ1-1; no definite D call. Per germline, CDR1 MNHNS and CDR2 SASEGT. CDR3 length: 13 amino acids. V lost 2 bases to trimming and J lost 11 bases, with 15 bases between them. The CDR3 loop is CASSENGLAGAFF. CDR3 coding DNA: TGTGCCAGCAGTGAAAATGGGCTAGCTGGGGCTTTCTTT.

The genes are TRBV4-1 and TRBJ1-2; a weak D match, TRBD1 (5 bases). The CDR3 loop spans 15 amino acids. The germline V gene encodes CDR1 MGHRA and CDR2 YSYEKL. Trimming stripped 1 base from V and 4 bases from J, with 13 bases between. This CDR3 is CASSQAPGNGYGYTF. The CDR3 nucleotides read TGCGCCAGCAGCCAAGCCCCAGGGAACGGCTATGGCTACACCTTC.

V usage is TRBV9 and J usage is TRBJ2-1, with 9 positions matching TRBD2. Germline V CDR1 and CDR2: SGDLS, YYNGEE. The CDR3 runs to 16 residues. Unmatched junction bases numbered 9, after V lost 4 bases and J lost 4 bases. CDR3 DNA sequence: TGTGCCAGCAGCCCCCGCCTTAGCGGGGGATACAATGAGCAGTTCTTC. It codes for CASSPRLSGGYNEQFF.

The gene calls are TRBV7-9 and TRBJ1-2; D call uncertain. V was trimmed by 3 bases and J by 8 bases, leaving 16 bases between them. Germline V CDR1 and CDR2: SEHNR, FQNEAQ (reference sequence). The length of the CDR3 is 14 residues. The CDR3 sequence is CASSLGDGKEGYTF. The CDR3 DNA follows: TGTGCCAGCAGCTTGGGTGACGGGAAGGAGGGCTACACCTTC.